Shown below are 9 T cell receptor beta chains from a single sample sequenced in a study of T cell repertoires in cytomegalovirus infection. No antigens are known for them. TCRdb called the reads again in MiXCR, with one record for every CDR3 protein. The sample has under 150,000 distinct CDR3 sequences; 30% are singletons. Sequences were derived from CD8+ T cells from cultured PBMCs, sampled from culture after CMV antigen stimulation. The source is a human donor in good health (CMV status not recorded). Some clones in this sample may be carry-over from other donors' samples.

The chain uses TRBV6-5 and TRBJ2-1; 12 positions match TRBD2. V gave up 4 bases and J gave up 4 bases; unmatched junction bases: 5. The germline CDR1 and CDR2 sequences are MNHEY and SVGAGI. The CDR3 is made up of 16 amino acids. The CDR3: CASSFSSGGAYNEQFF. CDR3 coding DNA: TGTGCCAGCAGTTTTTCTAGCGGGGGGGCTTACAATGAGCAGTTCTTC.

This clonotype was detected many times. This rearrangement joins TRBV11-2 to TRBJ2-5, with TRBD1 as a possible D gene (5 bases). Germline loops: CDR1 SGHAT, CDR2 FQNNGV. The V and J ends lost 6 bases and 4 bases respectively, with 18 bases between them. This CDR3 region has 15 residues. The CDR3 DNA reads TGTGCCAGCAGTCTAGGGGCCAGCGTGCGAGAGACCCAGTACTTC. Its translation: CASSLGASVRETQYF.

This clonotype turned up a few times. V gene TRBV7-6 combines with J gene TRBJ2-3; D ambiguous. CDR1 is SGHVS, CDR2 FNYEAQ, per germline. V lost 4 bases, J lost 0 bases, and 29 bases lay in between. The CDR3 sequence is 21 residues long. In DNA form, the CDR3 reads TGTGCCAGCAGCTCCACGACGATTGGGTTTTCGGTCTTCCGTAGCACAGATACGCAGTATTTT. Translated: CASSSTTIGFSVFRSTDTQYF.

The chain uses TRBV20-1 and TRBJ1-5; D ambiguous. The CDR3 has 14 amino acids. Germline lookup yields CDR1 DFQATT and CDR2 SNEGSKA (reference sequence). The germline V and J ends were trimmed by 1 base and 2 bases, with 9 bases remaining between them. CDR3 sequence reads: CSARGVRGNQPQHF. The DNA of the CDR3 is TGCAGTGCTAGAGGGGTCCGGGGCAATCAGCCCCAGCATTTT.

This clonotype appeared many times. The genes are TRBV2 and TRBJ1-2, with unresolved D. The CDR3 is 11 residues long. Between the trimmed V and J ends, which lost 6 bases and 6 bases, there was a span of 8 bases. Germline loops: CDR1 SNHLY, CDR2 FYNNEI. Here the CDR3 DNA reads TGTGCCAGCAGGTGGGGAGATGGCTACACCTTC. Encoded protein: CASRWGDGYTF.

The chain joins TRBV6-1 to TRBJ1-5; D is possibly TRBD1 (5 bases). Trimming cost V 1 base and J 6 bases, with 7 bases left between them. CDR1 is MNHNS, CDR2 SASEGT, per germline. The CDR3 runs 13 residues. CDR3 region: CASSEDRFQPQHF. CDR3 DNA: TGTGCCAGCAGTGAAGACAGGTTTCAGCCCCAGCATTTT.

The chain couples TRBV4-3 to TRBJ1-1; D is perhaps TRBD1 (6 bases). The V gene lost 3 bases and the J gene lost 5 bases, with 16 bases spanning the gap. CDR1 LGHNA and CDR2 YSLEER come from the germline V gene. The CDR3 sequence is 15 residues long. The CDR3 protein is CASSQETGWRTEAFF. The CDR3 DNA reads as TGCGCCAGCAGCCAGGAAACAGGGTGGAGGACTGAAGCTTTCTTT.

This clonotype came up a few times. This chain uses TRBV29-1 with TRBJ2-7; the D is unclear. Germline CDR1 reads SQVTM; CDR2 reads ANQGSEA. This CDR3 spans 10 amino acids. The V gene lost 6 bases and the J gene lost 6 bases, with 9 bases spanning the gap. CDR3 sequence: CSVVSGEQYF. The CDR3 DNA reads TGCAGCGTCGTATCGGGCGAGCAGTACTTC.

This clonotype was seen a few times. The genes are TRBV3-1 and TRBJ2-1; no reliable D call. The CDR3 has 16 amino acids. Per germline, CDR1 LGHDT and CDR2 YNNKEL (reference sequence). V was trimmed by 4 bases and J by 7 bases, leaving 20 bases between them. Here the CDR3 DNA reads TGTGCCAGCAGCCCTCCGTTCCTGACAAGGACGAATGAGCAGTTCTTC. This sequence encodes CASSPPFLTRTNEQFF.